This T cell receptor beta chain originates from a study of OX40 agonist ivuxolimab in advanced cancers. Study-level points and caveats: At doses 0.1 to 3.0 mg/kg, CD4+ and CD8+ clones expanded.

In the case of this clone: Its antigen is still unknown.

Germline V gene data show CDR1 as SGHTS and CDR2 as YDEGEE. The J segment lost 5 bases and the V segment lost 0 bases, leaving 7 bases of the junction unmatched. This CDR3 region has 15 residues. TCRdb's table, derived via immunoSEQ multiplex PCR, lists solely in-frame clones and lacks some. Among 75,000 to 100,000 clones listed, more than 90% were seen once. This specimen consisted of CD4+ or CD8+ T cells sorted from blood, obtained in a trial of the OX40 agonist ivuxolimab. The chain recombines TRBV5-8 with TRBJ1-1; 7 bases map to TRBD1. The TCR was taken from an adult with an advanced solid tumor such as melanoma, head and neck, liver or kidney cancer. The CDR3 sequence is CASSLAGGGGTEAFF. CDR3 DNA sequence: TGTGCCAGCAGCTTGGCAGGGGGGGGAGGTACTGAAGCTTTCTTT.